Listed here are 5 T cell receptor beta chains from one sample, sequenced in a study of shared clonotypes between healthy human individuals. The assay was immunoSEQ multiplex PCR, and TCRdb's table has in-frame clones only and misses some. This sample has 550,000 to 650,000 clones; approximately 96% occur once, and the top ten carry approximately 0.1%. Only CD45RO-negative cells positively selected for CCR7 counted as naive CD8 cells, so terminally differentiated effector memory CD45RA+ cells were excluded. What was sequenced was naive CD8+ T cells sorted from blood. These receptors originate from a woman aged 25 to 39 in good health.

This clone is a singleton in its sample. The V gene is TRBV14, the J gene TRBJ2-1, with a possible D match to TRBD2 (5 bases). CDR3 size: 15 residues. Germline assignment: CDR1 SGHDN and CDR2 FVKESK. Trimming shortened V by 2 bases and J by 6 bases, and 14 bases separated the two germline ends. The chain's CDR3 is CASSQYKGSGNEQFF. The CDR3 nucleotides are TGTGCCAGCAGCCAATACAAAGGGAGCGGCAATGAGCAGTTCTTC.

The rearrangement uses TRBV7-9 and TRBJ2-7; D gene unclear. This CDR3 comprises 13 residues. V was trimmed by 6 bases and J by 6 bases, leaving 15 bases between them. Germline V gene sequence: CDR1 SEHNR, CDR2 FQNEAQ (reference sequence). The CDR3 DNA reads as TGTGCCAGCAGACCCCTCTTACCGGGCGAGCAGTACTTC. The encoded protein is CASRPLLPGEQYF. The variable domain in full, completed from reference TRBV7-9 and TRBJ2-7, reads DTGVSQNPRHKITKRGQNVTFRCDPISEHNRLYWYRQTLGQGPEFLTYFQNEAQLEKSRLLSDRFSAERPKGSFSTLEIQRTEQGDSAMYLCASRPLLPGEQYFGPGTRLTVT.

V gene TRBV9 combines with J gene TRBJ2-1, with TRBD2 matching over 9 bases. The CDR3 spans 16 residues. The germline CDR1 and CDR2 sequences are SGDLS and YYNGEE. Trimming cost V 3 bases and J 5 bases; bases outside gene matches: 9. This chain's CDR3 is CASSATSGRLDNEQFF. CDR3 DNA: TGTGCCAGCAGCGCCACAAGCGGGAGGTTAGACAATGAGCAGTTCTTC.

The chain uses TRBV28 and TRBJ2-1, with a weak D call TRBD1 (6 bases). Trimming stripped 6 bases from V and 0 bases from J, with 12 bases between. The germline CDR1 and CDR2 sequences are MDHEN and SYDVKM. The CDR3 has 15 amino acids. The CDR3 DNA reads TGTGCCAGCAGGGGGGACACCCTCTCCTACAATGAGCAGTTCTTC. This encodes CASRGDTLSYNEQFF.

About this clone itself: A junction end diverges from the germline sequence, so it may reflect a read error. J is TRBJ2-7 and V is TRBV29-1, with 8 bases fitting TRBD2. CDR3 length: 16 amino acids. CDR1 SQVTM and CDR2 ANQGSEA come from the germline V gene. The CDR3 coding sequence is TGCAGCATTGAGACCGAGACCGGGACTAGTCTCTACGAGCAGTACTTC. Protein sequence: CSIETETGTSLYEQYF.